What follows is one T cell receptor beta chain and its context. Germline V gene sequence: CDR1 SGHDN, CDR2 FVKESK. The CDR3 is made up of 14 amino acids. V lost 3 bases to trimming and J lost 1 base, with 6 bases between them. Produced via immunoSEQ multiplex PCR; TCRdb's table is partial and in-frame only. The sample holds almost 95,000 clones, less than 95% seen once. This specimen comes from a study of control samples from healthy donors and cancer patients. J is TRBJ2-2 and V is TRBV14, with no clear D. The source material was blood. This receptor was taken from a woman under 30 in good health. CDR3 sequence (DNA): TGTGCCAGCAGCCATACGGGGAACACCGGGGAGCTGTTTTTT. Translating it yields CASSHTGNTGELFF.